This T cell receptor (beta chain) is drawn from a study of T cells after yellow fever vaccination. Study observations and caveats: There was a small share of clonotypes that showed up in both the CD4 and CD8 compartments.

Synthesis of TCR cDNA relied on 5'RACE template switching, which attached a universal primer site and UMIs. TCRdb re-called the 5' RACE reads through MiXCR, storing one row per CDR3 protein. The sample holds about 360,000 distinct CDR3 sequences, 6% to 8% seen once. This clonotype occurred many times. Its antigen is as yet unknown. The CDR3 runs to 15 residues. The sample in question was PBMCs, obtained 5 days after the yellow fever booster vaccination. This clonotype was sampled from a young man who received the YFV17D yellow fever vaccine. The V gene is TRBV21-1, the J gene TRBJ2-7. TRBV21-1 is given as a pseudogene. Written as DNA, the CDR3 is TGTGCCAGCAGCAAAGGACACCAAAGCTCCTACGAGCAGTACTTC. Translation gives CASSKGHQSSYEQYF.